This TCR beta chain was sequenced for a study of neurological immune-mediated disorders. TCRdb processed the 5' RACE reads anew with MiXCR; each CDR3 protein has one entry. The sample consists of about 71,000 distinct CDR3 sequences, less than 5.5% of them appearing once. Many counts were recorded for this clonotype. Trimming cost V 2 bases and J 7 bases; bases outside gene matches: 21. This CDR3 is 20 amino acids long. Per the germline V gene, CDR1 is MDHEN and CDR2 is SYDVKM. J is TRBJ2-1 and V is TRBV28; 9 bases are shared with TRBD2. Sample: PBMCs. This sequence originates from a man aged 25-45 years with multiple sclerosis. The CDR3 region is CASSLHLNLAGWRWGNEQFF. The DNA for the CDR3 is TGTGCCAGCAGTTTACACCTCAATCTAGCGGGGTGGCGTTGGGGGAATGAGCAGTTCTTC.